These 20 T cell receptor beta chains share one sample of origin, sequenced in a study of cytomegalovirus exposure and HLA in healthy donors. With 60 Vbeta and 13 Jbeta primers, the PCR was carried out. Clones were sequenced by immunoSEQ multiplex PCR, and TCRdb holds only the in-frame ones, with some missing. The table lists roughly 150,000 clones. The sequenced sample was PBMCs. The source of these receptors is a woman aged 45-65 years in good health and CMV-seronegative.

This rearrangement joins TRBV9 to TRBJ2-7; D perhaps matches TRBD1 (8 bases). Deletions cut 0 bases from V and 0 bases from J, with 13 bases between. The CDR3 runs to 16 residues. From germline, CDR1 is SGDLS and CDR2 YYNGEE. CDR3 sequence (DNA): TGTGCCAGCAGCGTAGGGGGGGGGACAGGCTCCTACGAGCAGTACTTC. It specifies CASSVGGGTGSYEQYF. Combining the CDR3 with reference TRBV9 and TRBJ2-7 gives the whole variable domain DSGVTQTPKHLITATGQRVTLRCSPRSGDLSVYWYQQSLDQGLQFLIQYYNGEERAKGNILERFSAQQFPDLHSELNLSSLELGDSALYFCASSVGGGTGSYEQYFGPGTRLTVT.

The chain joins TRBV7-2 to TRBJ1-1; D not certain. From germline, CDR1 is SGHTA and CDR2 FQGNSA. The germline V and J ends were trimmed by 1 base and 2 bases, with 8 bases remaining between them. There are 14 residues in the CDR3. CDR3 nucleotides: TGTGCCAGCAGCTTAGGACATTCTAACACTGAAGCTTTCTTT. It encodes CASSLGHSNTEAFF. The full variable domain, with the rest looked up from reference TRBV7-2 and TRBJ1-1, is GAGVSQSPSNKVTEKGKDVELRCDPISGHTALYWYRQSLGQGLEFLIYFQGNSAPDKSGLPSDRFSAERTGGSVSTLTIQRTQQEDSAVYLCASSLGHSNTEAFFGQGTRLTVV.

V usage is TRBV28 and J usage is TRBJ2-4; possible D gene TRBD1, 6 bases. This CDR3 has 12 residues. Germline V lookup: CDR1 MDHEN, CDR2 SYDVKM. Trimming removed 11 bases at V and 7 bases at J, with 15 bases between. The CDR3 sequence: CAARQVGNIQYF. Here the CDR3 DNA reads TGTGCCGCGAGACAGGTGGGGAACATTCAGTACTTC. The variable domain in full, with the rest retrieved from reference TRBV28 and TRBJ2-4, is DVKVTQSSRYLVKRTGEKVFLECVQDMDHENMFWYRQDPGLGLRLIYFSYDVKMKEKGDIPEGYSVSREKKERFSLILESASTNQTSMYLCAARQVGNIQYFGAGTRLSVL.

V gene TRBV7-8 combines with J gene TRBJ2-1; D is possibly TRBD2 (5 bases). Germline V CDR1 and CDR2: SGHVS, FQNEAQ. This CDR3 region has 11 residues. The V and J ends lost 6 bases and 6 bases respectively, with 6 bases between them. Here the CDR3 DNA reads TGTGCCAGCAGGAGGGCCAATGAGCAGTTCTTC. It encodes CASRRANEQFF.

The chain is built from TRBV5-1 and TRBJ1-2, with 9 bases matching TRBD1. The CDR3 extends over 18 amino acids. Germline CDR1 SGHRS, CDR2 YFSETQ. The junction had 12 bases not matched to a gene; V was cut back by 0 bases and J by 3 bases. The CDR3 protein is CASSLEAGQGRVDYGYTF. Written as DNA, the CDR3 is TGCGCCAGCAGCTTGGAGGCGGGACAGGGACGGGTTGACTATGGCTACACCTTC.

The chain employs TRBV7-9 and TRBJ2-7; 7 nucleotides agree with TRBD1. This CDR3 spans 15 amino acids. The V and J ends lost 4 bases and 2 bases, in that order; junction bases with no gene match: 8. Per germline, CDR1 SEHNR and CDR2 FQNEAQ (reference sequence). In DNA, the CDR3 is TGTGCCAGCAGCTCCGCCGGGACAGCGACCTACGAGCAGTACTTC. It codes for CASSSAGTATYEQYF.

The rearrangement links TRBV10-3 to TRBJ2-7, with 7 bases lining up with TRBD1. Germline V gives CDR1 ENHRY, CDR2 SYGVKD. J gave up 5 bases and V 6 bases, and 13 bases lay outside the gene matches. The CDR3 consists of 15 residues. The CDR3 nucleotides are TGTGCCATCAGGACAGGGACCCCTAGACGCGACGAGCAGTACTTC. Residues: CAIRTGTPRRDEQYF.

The CDR3 nucleotides read TGTGCCAGTAGGGTGGGAGGAGGTCAGCCCCAGCATTTT. Translated, it gives CASRVGGGQPQHF. This chain uses TRBV19 with TRBJ1-5; D unclear. The germline gives CDR1 LNHDA, CDR2 SQIVND (reference sequence). The CDR3 runs to 13 residues. The ends were cut back, 6 bases at V and 6 bases at J, with 12 bases in the middle.

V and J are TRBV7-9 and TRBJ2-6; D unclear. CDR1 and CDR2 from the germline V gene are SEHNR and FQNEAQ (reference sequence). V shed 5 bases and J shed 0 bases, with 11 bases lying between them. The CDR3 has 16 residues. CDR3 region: CASSVDGASGANVLTF. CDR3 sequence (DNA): TGTGCCAGCAGCGTTGACGGAGCCTCTGGGGCCAACGTCCTGACTTTC.

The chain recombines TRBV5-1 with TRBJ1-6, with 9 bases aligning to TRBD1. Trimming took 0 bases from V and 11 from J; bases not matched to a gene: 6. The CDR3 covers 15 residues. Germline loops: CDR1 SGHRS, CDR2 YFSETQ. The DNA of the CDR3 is TGCGCCAGCAGCTTGGGGGGACAGGGCCCCGCACCCCTCCACTTT. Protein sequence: CASSLGGQGPAPLHF.

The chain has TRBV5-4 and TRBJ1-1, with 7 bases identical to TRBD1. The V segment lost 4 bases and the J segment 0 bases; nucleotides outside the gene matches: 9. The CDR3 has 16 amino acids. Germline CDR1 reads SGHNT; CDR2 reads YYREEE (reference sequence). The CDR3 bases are TGTGCCAGCAGCCCTGGAGGGGGCCGATTGAACACTGAAGCTTTCTTT. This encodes CASSPGGGRLNTEAFF.

CDR3 protein: CATSRGGRENSPLHF. The CDR3 coding sequence is TGTGCCACCAGCAGGGGGGGTAGGGAGAATTCACCCCTCCACTTT. V usage is TRBV15 and J usage is TRBJ1-6, with D possibly TRBD1 on 5 matching bases. CDR1 is LNHNV and CDR2 is YYDKDF in the germline V gene (reference sequence). CDR3 size: 15 residues. V was clipped by 3 bases and J by 7 bases, with 13 bases between them.

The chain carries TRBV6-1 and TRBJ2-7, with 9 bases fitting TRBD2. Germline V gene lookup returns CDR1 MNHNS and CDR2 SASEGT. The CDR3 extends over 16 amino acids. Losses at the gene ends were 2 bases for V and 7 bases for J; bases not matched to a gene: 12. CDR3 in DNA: TGTGCCAGCAGTGAATTCGCGGGGGGGCCCACGGGTGAGCAGTACTTC. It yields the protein CASSEFAGGPTGEQYF.

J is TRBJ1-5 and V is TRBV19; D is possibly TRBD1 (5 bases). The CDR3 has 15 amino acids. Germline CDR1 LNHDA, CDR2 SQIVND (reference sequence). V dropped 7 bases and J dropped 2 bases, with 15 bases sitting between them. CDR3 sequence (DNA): TGTGCCAGTACCCCCCTCGGGGGTGGCAATCAGCCCCAGCATTTT. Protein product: CASTPLGGGNQPQHF.

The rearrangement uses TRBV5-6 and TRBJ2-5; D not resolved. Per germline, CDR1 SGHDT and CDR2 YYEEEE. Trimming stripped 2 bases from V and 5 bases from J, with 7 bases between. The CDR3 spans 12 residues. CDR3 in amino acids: CASSLISETQYF. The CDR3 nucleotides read TGTGCCAGCAGCTTAATTTCGGAGACCCAGTACTTC.

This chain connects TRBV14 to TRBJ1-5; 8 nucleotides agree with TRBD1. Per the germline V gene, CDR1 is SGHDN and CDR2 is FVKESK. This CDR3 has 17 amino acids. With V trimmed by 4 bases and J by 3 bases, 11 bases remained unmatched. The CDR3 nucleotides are TGTGCCAGCAGCCGGTACCAGGGGGCGCGAAACAATCAGCCCCAGCATTTT. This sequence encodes CASSRYQGARNNQPQHF.

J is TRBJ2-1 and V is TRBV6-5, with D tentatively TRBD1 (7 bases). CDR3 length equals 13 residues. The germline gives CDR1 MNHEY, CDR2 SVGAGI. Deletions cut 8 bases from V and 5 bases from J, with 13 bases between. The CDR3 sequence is CASWRDSDNEQFF. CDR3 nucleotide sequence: TGTGCCAGCTGGAGGGACAGCGACAATGAGCAGTTCTTC.

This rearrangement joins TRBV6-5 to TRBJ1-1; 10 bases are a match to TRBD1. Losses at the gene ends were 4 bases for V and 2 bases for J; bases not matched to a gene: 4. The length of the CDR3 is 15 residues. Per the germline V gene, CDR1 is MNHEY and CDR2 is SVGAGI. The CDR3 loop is CASSFWTGGNTEAFF. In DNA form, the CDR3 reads TGTGCCAGCAGTTTCTGGACAGGGGGTAACACTGAAGCTTTCTTT.

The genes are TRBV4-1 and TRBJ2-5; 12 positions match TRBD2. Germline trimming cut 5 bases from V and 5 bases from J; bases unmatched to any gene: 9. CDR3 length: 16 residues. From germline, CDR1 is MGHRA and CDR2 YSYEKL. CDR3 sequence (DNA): TGCGCCAGCAGCAAACCGACTAGCGGGGGTGGGGAGACCCAGTACTTC. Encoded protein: CASSKPTSGGGETQYF.

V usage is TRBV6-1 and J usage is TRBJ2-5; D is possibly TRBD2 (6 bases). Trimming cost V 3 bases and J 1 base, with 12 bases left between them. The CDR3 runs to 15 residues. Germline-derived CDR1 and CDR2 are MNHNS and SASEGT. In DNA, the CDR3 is TGTGCCAGCAGTGAGCGGAGGGGTCGCCAAGAGACCCAGTACTTC. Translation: CASSERRGRQETQYF.